These 3 T cell receptor beta chains were all obtained from the same sample, sequenced in a study of shared clonotypes between healthy human individuals. Using immunoSEQ multiplex PCR, the repertoire was profiled, and TCRdb retains in-frame clones only, with some absent. The data contain millions of clones, about 92% of them singletons. Only CD45RO-negative cells positively selected for CCR7 counted as naive CD8 cells, so terminally differentiated effector memory CD45RA+ cells were excluded. The sequencing sample was made of naive CD8+ T cells from PBMCs. Source of these receptors: a young man in good health. Some clones in this sample may be carry-over from other donors' samples.

J is TRBJ1-5 and V is TRBV2; possibly TRBD1 for D (5 bases). V lost 5 bases, J lost 4 bases, and 15 bases lay in between. The CDR3 totals 15 residues. Germline V gene lookup returns CDR1 SNHLY and CDR2 FYNNEI. The CDR3, as DNA: TGTGCCAGCAGTCCCCTCAGGGTCGGGAATCAGCCCCAGCATTTT. It is translated as CASSPLRVGNQPQHF.

V gene TRBV4-1 combines with J gene TRBJ1-1; 7 bases align to TRBD1. CDR1 and CDR2 from the germline V gene are MGHRA and YSYEKL. With 5 bases clipped from V and 2 bases from J, the junction kept 5 bases outside the gene matches. The CDR3 has 14 residues. The CDR3 nucleotides are TGCGCCAGCAGCGTTGACAGGGTCAACACTGAAGCTTTCTTT. This codes for CASSVDRVNTEAFF.

V usage is TRBV2 and J usage is TRBJ2-4, with 9 bases identical to TRBD1. CDR1 SNHLY and CDR2 FYNNEI come from the germline V gene. V shed 4 bases, J shed 9 bases, and the junction held 10 bases outside the gene matches. This CDR3 has 15 amino acids. CDR3 loop: CASSAVGTGMAIQYF. CDR3 DNA: TGTGCCAGCAGTGCCGTCGGGACAGGGATGGCCATTCAGTACTTC.